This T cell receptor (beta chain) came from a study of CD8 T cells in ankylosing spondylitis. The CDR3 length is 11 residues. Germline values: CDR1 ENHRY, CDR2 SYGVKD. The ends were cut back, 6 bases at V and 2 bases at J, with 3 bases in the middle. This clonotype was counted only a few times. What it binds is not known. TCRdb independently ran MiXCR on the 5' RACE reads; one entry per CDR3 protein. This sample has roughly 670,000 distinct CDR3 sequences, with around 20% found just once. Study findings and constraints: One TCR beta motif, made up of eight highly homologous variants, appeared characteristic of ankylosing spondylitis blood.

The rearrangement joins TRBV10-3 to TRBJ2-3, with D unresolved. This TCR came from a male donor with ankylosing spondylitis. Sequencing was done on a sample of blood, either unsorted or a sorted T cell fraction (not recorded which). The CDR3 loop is CAIRTTDTQYF. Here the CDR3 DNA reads TGTGCCATCAGAACCACAGATACGCAGTATTTT.